The text below deals with one T cell receptor (beta chain). The V and J ends lost 8 bases and 9 bases, in that order; junction bases with no gene match: 10. Germline V gene data show CDR1 as MRHNA and CDR2 as SNTAGT. This CDR3 is 13 amino acids long. These data originate in a study of blood T cell repertoires in COVID-19. Across the whole study: Samples of COVID-19 (acute and convalescent) were obtained from the United States, Italy and Spain. Sample material is recorded as cDNA or gDNA derived from T cells, B-cell-depleted T cells, or PBMCs.

Sequencing used immunoSEQ multiplex PCR; TCRdb keeps in-frame clones, though not all of them. The sample lists over 10,000 clones; about 92% were seen once. Sequenced input: peripheral blood. The chain uses TRBV6-4 and TRBJ2-1, with 7 bases fitting TRBD2. This TCR was sampled from a man aged 65 to 85 with active COVID-19. CDR3 nucleotides: TGTGCCAGCTCCCGGACTAGGATGGGTGAGCAGTTCTTC. It encodes CASSRTRMGEQFF.